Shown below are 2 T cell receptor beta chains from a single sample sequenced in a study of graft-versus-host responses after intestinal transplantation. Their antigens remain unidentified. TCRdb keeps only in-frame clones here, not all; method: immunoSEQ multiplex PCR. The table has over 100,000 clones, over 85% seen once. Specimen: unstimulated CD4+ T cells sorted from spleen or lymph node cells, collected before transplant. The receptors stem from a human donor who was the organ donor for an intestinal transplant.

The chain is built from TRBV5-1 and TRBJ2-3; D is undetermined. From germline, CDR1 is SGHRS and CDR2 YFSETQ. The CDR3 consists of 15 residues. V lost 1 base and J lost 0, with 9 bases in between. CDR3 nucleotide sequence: TGCGCCAGCAGCTTGCCGACCGGGAGCACAGATACGCAGTATTTT. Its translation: CASSLPTGSTDTQYF.

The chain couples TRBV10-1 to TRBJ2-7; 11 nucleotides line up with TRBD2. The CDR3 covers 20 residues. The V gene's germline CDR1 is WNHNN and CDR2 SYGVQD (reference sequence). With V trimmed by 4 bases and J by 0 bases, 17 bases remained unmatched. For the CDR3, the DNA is TGCGCCAGCAGTGTTGATTTGGTATATAGACTAGCGGGACCCTCCTACGAGCAGTACTTC. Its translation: CASSVDLVYRLAGPSYEQYF.